This T cell receptor beta chain was captured in a study of early T cells in non-severe SARS-CoV-2 infection. Study-wide context: Bulk RNA from unsorted whole blood was sequenced; chains were unpaired. Study findings and constraints: The VDJdb matching leaned toward anti-spike CD8 responses and overlooked private and CD4 specificities.

Germline loops: CDR1 KGHSH, CDR2 LQKENI. V lost 3 bases and J lost 3, with 10 bases in between. This CDR3 has 14 residues. Attachment of unique molecular identifiers to individual cDNA molecules was performed. TCRdb reanalysed the 5' RACE reads using MiXCR and keeps one entry per CDR3 protein. The sample records about 77,000 distinct CDR3 sequences, approximately 5% being singletons. This clonotype was observed many times. The antigen remains unidentified. The sample consisted of whole blood, taken at baseline. The chain recombines TRBV18 with TRBJ2-3, with D perhaps matching TRBD2 (6 bases). The receptor comes from an adult who was a healthcare worker with PCR-confirmed SARS-CoV-2 infection or an uninfected control (not recorded which). The CDR3 nucleotides are TGTGCCAGCTCACCTTCGGGGGATACAGATACGCAGTATTTT. This sequence encodes CASSPSGDTDTQYF.